The TCR beta chain described here comes from a study of regulatory T cells in long-lasting Graves disease (dated by TCRdb to the early 2020s). Context from the whole study: Persistent Graves' disease was defined as persistently positive TSH receptor autoantibodies together with antithyroid drug treatment for over 5 years. Persistent Graves' disease patients were compared with newly diagnosed Graves' disease patients by peripheral blood TCR sequencing and RNA sequencing. The study took place in China and was registered as a clinical trial. TCR sequencing covered about 13 persistent and 20 newly diagnosed Graves' disease patients, about 35 samples in total. Persistent Graves' disease patients in the clinical cohort had taken antithyroid drugs for approximately 10 years on average.

Per the publication, the time point label means: persistent/refractory GD, antithyroid drugs over 5 years with positive TRAb. RNA was extracted from PBMCs in TRIzol for both TCR sequencing and RNA sequencing. The diagnosis of Graves' disease followed American Thyroid Association guidelines. Recruitment of patients was carried out at an endocrinology department in Xi'an, China. From each patient, approximately 10 milliliters of peripheral blood was collected into an EDTA anticoagulant tube. Ficoll Paque Plus density gradient separation was used to isolate PBMCs, and no further T cell sorting was done. An Agilent 2100 Bioanalyzer and agarose gel were used to assess RNA quality, and a NanoDrop 2000 was used to measure RNA concentration. The library was made by multiplex PCR. Sequencing took place on an Illumina HiSeq 4000. To build TCR beta libraries, CDR3 regions were amplified by Arm-PCR using iRepertoire HTBI primers. Before sequencing, the PCR products underwent gel purification. Processing in the source paper ran as follows. Gene usage analysis of CDR3 amino acid clonotypes used the approximately 62 TRBV and some 13 TRBJ segments found across samples. Filtered high-quality paired reads were merged into contigs using COPE and FqMerger. BLAST was used to align contigs to IMGT TRBV, TRBD and TRBJ reference genes, with CDR3 defined following IMGT. Highly expanded clones were defined as clonotypes with a frequency above 0.1%. Shannon entropy served as the measure of repertoire diversity, while the Gini coefficient captured V-J evenness. A clonotype was considered public if more than one individual shared it. Clones were called with MiXCR by TCRdb after fastp trimmed the public reads at Q25, and only in-frame beta chains were retained. Rows are combined by CDR3 protein, so each entry shows the most common genes and DNA. These V and J calls are TCRdb output, not the study's own analysis. The sample includes about 470,000 distinct CDR3 sequences, with around 21% observed a single time. 7.8% of the sample is in the top ten clones.

Counted from cysteine to phenylalanine, this CDR3 has 13 amino acids. Solely the CDR3 DNA is kept, with 39 bases framed from the first base. CDR1 LGHNA and CDR2 YSLEER are derived from the germline V gene. A distance of 8 bases separates the germline ends of V and J, which lose 0 bases and 8 bases respectively. Study-wide conclusions, independent of this receptor: Persistent patients shared more public clonotypes among themselves (around 2,500) than newly diagnosed patients did (more than 950). The study examined only peripheral blood because the primary lesion, thyroid tissue, could not be accessed. As a limitation, the authors acknowledged that the small sample size may reduce accuracy. Sequencing and analysis were restricted to the TCR beta chain. Compared with newly diagnosed patients, persistent Graves' disease patients had lower TCR Shannon entropy and fewer highly expanded clones, which suggests clonal expansion. Persistent disease showed preferential use of TRBV28, TRBJ1-2 and TRBJ2-5, whereas newly diagnosed disease favored TRBV20-1 and TRBJ2-1.

To note about this clonotype: No antigen is known for it. Base qualities are missing; no much larger clone stands one base away.

This clonotype was sampled from a female donor with Graves disease. Here the chain combines TRBV4-3 and TRBJ1-5; no D gene call is confident. The specimen comprised peripheral blood mononuclear cells (PBMCs), sampled when the disease was refractory, from a patient treated with antithyroid drugs. In nucleotide form, the sequence is TGCGCCAGCAGCCAAGATCCTGGGGAGCCCCAGCATTTT. Its translation is CASSQDPGEPQHF.